The entry that follows covers one T cell receptor beta chain sequence. This record belongs to a study of T cells in localized non-small cell lung cancer. Measured with immunoSEQ multiplex PCR; TCRdb has only the in-frame clones, and not every one. Of around 25,000 clones in the sample, approximately 78% were seen once. Trimming cost V 7 bases and J 5 bases; bases outside gene matches: 8. Germline CDR1 is SQVTM and CDR2 is ANQGSEA. This CDR3 comprises 13 residues. The V call is TRBV29-1, the J call TRBJ2-5; TRBD2 aligns across 9 bases. The clonotype comes from a woman aged 40-69 years with stage I lung adenocarcinoma. Sequencing used peripheral blood, obtained before any cancer treatment. CDR3 residues: CSARTSAGETQYF. In nucleotides, the CDR3 is TGCAGCGCCCGGACTAGCGCGGGCGAGACCCAGTACTTC.